This TCR beta chain stems from a study of cytomegalovirus exposure and HLA in healthy donors. Germline values: CDR1 SEHNR, CDR2 FQNEAQ (reference sequence). This CDR3 contains 15 residues. With 3 bases removed from V and 4 bases from J, the gap between germline ends came to 13 bases. In the PCR, 60 Vbeta and 13 Jbeta primers were used. Measured with immunoSEQ multiplex PCR; TCRdb has only the in-frame clones, and not every one. The sample's table shows around 31,000 clones. Study-wide results and caveats: TCR beta sequences reportedly predicted most subjects' HLA-A and HLA-B alleles accurately. Previously analyzed data showed that most TCR beta V segments were productive at a frequency of about 87% or about 30%. Per published reports, the classifier diagnosed cytomegalovirus status with high specificity and sensitivity. Researchers counted approximately 160 TCR beta chains as cytomegalovirus-associated.

In the case of this clone: Its antigen is currently unknown.

The chain recombines TRBV7-9 with TRBJ1-5; maybe TRBD1 (5 bases). The receptor comes from a man aged 25-45 years in good health and CMV-seronegative. Sequencing was done on a sample of PBMCs. CDR3 in DNA: TGTGCCAGCAGCTTTGGCGGGGCGGAGAATCAGCCCCAGCATTTT. This sequence encodes CASSFGGAENQPQHF.